The next 10 T cell receptor beta chains were all read from a single sample in a study of T cell responses to AZD1222 COVID-19 vaccine. Only in-frame clones appear in the TCRdb table, and some are missing; sequencing was by immunoSEQ multiplex PCR. The table lists more than 100,000 clones, 85% to 90% of them singletons. The sample consisted of peripheral blood, taken on day 0 of AZD1222 vaccination. Receptor source: an adult in good health.

V usage is TRBV5-1 and J usage is TRBJ1-3; 7 nucleotides line up with TRBD1. Unmatched junction bases numbered 9, after V lost 3 bases and J lost 3 bases. From germline, CDR1 is SGHRS and CDR2 YFSETQ. This CDR3 contains 16 residues. Here the CDR3 DNA reads TGCGCCAGCAGCTCGGAGACAGGGTTAATTGGAAACACCATATATTTT. This encodes CASSSETGLIGNTIYF.

The chain employs TRBV6-6 and TRBJ1-4; 7 nucleotides line up with TRBD1. The CDR3 has 13 residues. From germline, CDR1 is MNHNY and CDR2 SVGAGI (reference sequence). With V trimmed by 6 bases and J by 7 bases, 5 bases remained unmatched. Here the CDR3 DNA reads TGTGCCAGCAGGGCGGACAGGATTGAAAAACTGTTTTTT. It specifies CASRADRIEKLFF.

A single count supports this clone. The chain combines TRBV7-2 with TRBJ1-3; D unclear. Germline V CDR1 and CDR2: SGHTA, FQGNSA. V lost 1 base and J 1 base, leaving 5 bases between the germline ends. CDR3 length: 14 amino acids. The CDR3, as DNA: TGTGCCAGCAGCTTAGTTCGTTCTGGAAACACCATATATTTT. This translates into CASSLVRSGNTIYF.

The chain uses TRBV30 and TRBJ1-2; D unclear. CDR3 length: 16 amino acids. CDR1 is GTSNPN and CDR2 is SVGIG in the germline V gene (reference sequence). Trimming shortened V by 3 bases and J by 3 bases, and 20 bases separated the two germline ends. The CDR3 bases are TGTGCCTGGAGAGAAGTGGGAAGGGTTCCCGACTATGGCTACACCTTC. Translating gives CAWREVGRVPDYGYTF.

The chain links TRBV4-2 to TRBJ2-5, with D unclear. V was clipped by 8 bases and J by 9 bases, with 4 bases between them. The germline V gene encodes CDR1 LGHNA and CDR2 YNFKEQ. This CDR3 spans 8 amino acids. CDR3 in DNA: TGTGCCAGCGGCGCCCAGTACTTC. It specifies CASGAQYF.

The chain recombines TRBV2 with TRBJ2-5, with no clear D. CDR1 and CDR2 from the germline V gene are SNHLY and FYNNEI. Trimming shortened V by 6 bases and J by 1 base, and 6 bases separated the two germline ends. CDR3 length: 12 amino acids. The CDR3 nucleotides read TGTGCCAGCAGGCGAAGCCAAGAGACCCAGTACTTC. Protein product: CASRRSQETQYF.

This chain uses TRBV3-1 (or the pseudogene TRBV3-2) with TRBJ1-5; 7 nucleotides line up with TRBD1. The CDR3 sequence is 15 residues long. The V and J ends lost 4 bases and 5 bases, in that order; junction bases with no gene match: 8. Germline V CDR1 and CDR2: LGHDT, YNNKEL (reference sequence). CDR3 bases: TGTGCCAGCAGCCGGGGACAGTTCACCGATCAGCCCCAGCATTTT. This sequence encodes CASSRGQFTDQPQHF.

This chain uses TRBV7-6 with TRBJ1-2, with 10 bases that match TRBD1. The CDR3 length is 16 residues. The germline V gene has CDR1 SGHVS and CDR2 FNYEAQ. Unmatched junction bases numbered 10, after V lost 5 bases and J lost 4 bases. The CDR3: CASSLGQGGFSYGYTF. The CDR3 nucleotides read TGTGCCAGCAGCCTCGGACAGGGGGGATTTAGCTATGGCTACACCTTC.

The J gene is TRBJ1-5, the V gene TRBV9; 9 bases match TRBD1. Germline CDR1 and CDR2: SGDLS and YYNGEE. The V gene end was trimmed by 2 bases and the J gene end by 6 bases; junction bases not matched to a gene: 3. This CDR3 has 14 residues. The CDR3 DNA reads TGTGCCAGCAGCGTGGGACAGGGCTCTCAGCCCCAGCATTTT. It specifies CASSVGQGSQPQHF.

The CDR3 loop reads CASPMENTIYF. CDR3 nucleotides: TGTGCCAGCCCCATGGAAAACACCATATATTTT. The chain combines TRBV7-3 with TRBJ1-3; D is ambiguous. This CDR3 has 11 amino acids. The germline V and J ends were trimmed by 8 bases and 6 bases, with 8 bases remaining between them. The germline V gene has CDR1 SGHTA and CDR2 FQGTGA.